The rows below give T cell receptor beta chains drawn from one sample of a study of blood T cells in healthy people across ages. One entry per CDR3 protein, called by TCRdb with MiXCR from the 5' RACE reads. Of some 880,000 distinct CDR3 sequences in the sample, roughly 35% were seen once. The specimen sequenced was blood. The source is a man aged 18 to 30 in good health. The CDR3 runs from the conserved cysteine through the conserved F or W. A D gene is named only where the DNA matches it firmly. The size entry is marked missing in some rows and otherwise reads once, few, many or a size class.

v_gene: TRBV5-8
j_gene: TRBJ1-5
d_gene: -
abundance: once
CDR3nt: TGTGCCAGCAGCTTGGGGTTGGGGGGCTCGTTTCAGCCCCAGCATTTT
CDR3aa: CASSLGLGGSFQPQHF

v_gene: TRBV4-3
j_gene: TRBJ2-1
d_gene: TRBD1
abundance: -
CDR3nt: TGCGCCAGCAGCCTCCAGGGGGATGGGGAGACCCAGTTCTTC
CDR3aa: CASSLQGDGETQFF

v_gene: TRBV7-6
j_gene: TRBJ1-1
d_gene: TRBD1
abundance: -
CDR3nt: TGTGCCAGCAGCTTAGGATTGCGGACAGGGGACACTGAAGCTTTCTTT
CDR3aa: CASSLGLRTGDTEAFF

v_gene: TRBV6-2/TRBV6-3
j_gene: TRBJ2-3
d_gene: TRBD1
abundance: many
CDR3nt: TGTGCCAGCAGACATGGGACAGGGGGCCGCACAGATACGCAGTATTTT
CDR3aa: CASRHGTGGRTDTQYF

v_gene: TRBV20-1
j_gene: TRBJ1-6
d_gene: TRBD1
abundance: -
CDR3nt: TGCAGTGCAGCGGGACAGCCAATCTATAATTCACCCCTCCACTTT
CDR3aa: CSAAGQPIYNSPLHF

v_gene: TRBV2
j_gene: TRBJ1-2
d_gene: -
abundance: -
CDR3nt: TGTGCCAGCAGAATAACCCCGGGCTACACCTTC
CDR3aa: CASRITPGYTF

v_gene: TRBV6-2/TRBV6-3
j_gene: TRBJ1-5
d_gene: -
abundance: -
CDR3nt: TGTGCCAGCACTAGACAGGCGGCTCAGCCCCAGCATTTT
CDR3aa: CASTRQAAQPQHF

v_gene: TRBV7-9
j_gene: TRBJ1-2
d_gene: TRBD1
abundance: -
CDR3nt: TGTGCCAGCAGCTTAGTGGGGGACAGGGAAGGGGACTATGGCTACACCTTC
CDR3aa: CASSLVGDREGDYGYTF

v_gene: TRBV12-3/TRBV12-4
j_gene: TRBJ1-1
d_gene: TRBD1
abundance: -
CDR3nt: TGTGCCAGCACCATGGGACAGCAGAACACTGAAGCTTTCTTT
CDR3aa: CASTMGQQNTEAFF

v_gene: TRBV6-5
j_gene: TRBJ2-1
d_gene: TRBD2
abundance: few
CDR3nt: TGTGCCAGCAGTTACCCCTCCCCTAGCGGGGTAGGTAATGAGCAGTTCTTC
CDR3aa: CASSYPSPSGVGNEQFF

v_gene: TRBV4-2
j_gene: TRBJ2-3
d_gene: TRBD1
abundance: many
CDR3nt: TGTGCCAGCAGCCAAGGGACAGGGGGGGCAGATACGCAGTATTTT
CDR3aa: CASSQGTGGADTQYF

v_gene: TRBV27
j_gene: TRBJ1-1
d_gene: -
abundance: few
CDR3nt: TGTGCCAGCAGTTCTGGAGGGGTCGCTGAAGCTTTCTTT
CDR3aa: CASSSGGVAEAFF

v_gene: TRBV6-5
j_gene: TRBJ1-5
d_gene: -
abundance: few
CDR3nt: TGTGCCAGCAGTTCTTCCCACAATCAGCCCCAGCATTTT
CDR3aa: CASSSSHNQPQHF

v_gene: TRBV25-1
j_gene: TRBJ2-7
d_gene: TRBD1
abundance: -
CDR3nt: TGTGCCAGCAGTGAGGGACAGGGGGCCTACGAGCAGTACTTC
CDR3aa: CASSEGQGAYEQYF

v_gene: TRBV25-1
j_gene: TRBJ2-5
d_gene: -
abundance: few
CDR3nt: TGTGCCAGCAGTGAATGTGCGTCACAAGAGACCCAGTACTTC
CDR3aa: CASSECASQETQYF

v_gene: TRBV11-2
j_gene: TRBJ2-1
d_gene: TRBD2
abundance: many
CDR3nt: TGTGCCAGCACCCAGACTAGCGGGAGTTACAATGAGCAGTTCTTC
CDR3aa: CASTQTSGSYNEQFF

v_gene: TRBV7-2
j_gene: TRBJ2-3
d_gene: TRBD1
abundance: -
CDR3nt: TGTGCCAGCAGCTACGACAGGGTGGCCACAGATACGCAGTATTTT
CDR3aa: CASSYDRVATDTQYF

v_gene: TRBV20-1
j_gene: TRBJ2-1
d_gene: -
abundance: few
CDR3nt: TGCAGTGCTAGAGACCGACATGAGGCTGGCAATGAGCAGTTCTTC
CDR3aa: CSARDRHEAGNEQFF

v_gene: TRBV2
j_gene: TRBJ1-1
d_gene: -
abundance: -
CDR3nt: TGTGCCAGCAGTCCTGGAGTTGGTTCCCAGGTGGGCACTGAAGCTTTCTTT
CDR3aa: CASSPGVGSQVGTEAFF

v_gene: TRBV2
j_gene: TRBJ2-5
d_gene: -
abundance: -
CDR3nt: TGTGCCAGCACCCAGGGACCGGTCGGGACCCAGTACTTC
CDR3aa: CASTQGPVGTQYF

v_gene: TRBV11-1
j_gene: TRBJ1-1
d_gene: -
abundance: -
CDR3nt: TGTGCCAGCAGTTTAATCCCGGGAGGAGGGTTGAACACTGAAGCTTTCTTT
CDR3aa: CASSLIPGGGLNTEAFF

v_gene: TRBV20-1
j_gene: TRBJ2-3
d_gene: TRBD2
abundance: few
CDR3nt: TGCAGTGCTAGTGACCGGGGCGGGGGGCGAGCAGATACGCAGTATTTT
CDR3aa: CSASDRGGGRADTQYF

v_gene: TRBV7-6
j_gene: TRBJ2-6
d_gene: -
abundance: -
CDR3nt: TGTGCCAGCAGCCGACAGTACATAAACTCTGGGGCCAACGTCCTGACTTTC
CDR3aa: CASSRQYINSGANVLTF

v_gene: TRBV3-1
j_gene: TRBJ1-5
d_gene: -
abundance: few
CDR3nt: TGTGCCAGCAGCCGGGCCCGTGGACAGCCCCAGCATTTT
CDR3aa: CASSRARGQPQHF

v_gene: TRBV5-1
j_gene: TRBJ2-1
d_gene: -
abundance: -
CDR3nt: TGCGCCAGCAGCTGGGGGGGCCAGGGCAGCAATGAGCAGTTCTTC
CDR3aa: CASSWGGQGSNEQFF

v_gene: TRBV4-3
j_gene: TRBJ2-2
d_gene: -
abundance: -
CDR3nt: TGCACCAGCAGCCAAGAGGGGTCGACCGGGGAGCTGTTTTTT
CDR3aa: CTSSQEGSTGELFF

v_gene: TRBV9
j_gene: TRBJ2-1
d_gene: TRBD2
abundance: many
CDR3nt: TGTGCCAGCAGCCCTCGACTAGCGGGGTACAATGAGCAGTTCTTC
CDR3aa: CASSPRLAGYNEQFF

v_gene: TRBV7-3
j_gene: TRBJ2-1
d_gene: TRBD2
abundance: few
CDR3nt: TGTGCCAGCAGCTTACACGGGACTAGCGGGGGCCGGTACAATGAGCAGTTCTTC
CDR3aa: CASSLHGTSGGRYNEQFF

v_gene: TRBV11-3
j_gene: TRBJ1-1
d_gene: -
abundance: -
CDR3nt: TGTGCCAGCAGCTTGTCCACACCGAACACTGAAGCTTTCTTT
CDR3aa: CASSLSTPNTEAFF

v_gene: TRBV6-5
j_gene: TRBJ2-1
d_gene: -
abundance: few
CDR3nt: TGTGCCAGCAGAAGGGTTGGTGAAGGAGGGACCAGCTCCTACAATGAGCAGTTCTTC
CDR3aa: CASRRVGEGGTSSYNEQFF

v_gene: TRBV10-3
j_gene: TRBJ1-1
d_gene: TRBD1
abundance: few
CDR3nt: TGTGCCATCAGGTCCCAGGGGGTCTTGACTGAAGCTTTCTTT
CDR3aa: CAIRSQGVLTEAFF

v_gene: TRBV10-3
j_gene: TRBJ2-2
d_gene: TRBD1
abundance: -
CDR3nt: TGTGCCATCAGTGTGGACAGGGGGCACACCGGGGAGCTGTTTTTT
CDR3aa: CAISVDRGHTGELFF

v_gene: TRBV20-1
j_gene: TRBJ2-5
d_gene: TRBD1
abundance: -
CDR3nt: TGCAGTGCACCCGGACAGGGGAGATATGAGACCCAGTACTTC
CDR3aa: CSAPGQGRYETQYF

v_gene: TRBV20-1
j_gene: TRBJ1-1
d_gene: -
abundance: few
CDR3nt: TGCAGTCTCGGGGGGACTGAAGCTTTCTTT
CDR3aa: CSLGGTEAFF

v_gene: TRBV20-1
j_gene: TRBJ1-5
d_gene: TRBD1
abundance: few
CDR3nt: TGCAGTGGATCCAAGGACAGGGGGATCAATCAGCCCCAGCATTTT
CDR3aa: CSGSKDRGINQPQHF

v_gene: TRBV7-2
j_gene: TRBJ2-7
d_gene: -
abundance: -
CDR3nt: TGTGCCAGCAGCTTAGAGGGGACGAGACTCTACGAGCAGTACTTC
CDR3aa: CASSLEGTRLYEQYF

v_gene: TRBV12-3/TRBV12-4
j_gene: TRBJ2-7
d_gene: -
abundance: many
CDR3nt: TGTGCCGTCCAAATGGGTTCTCGGCTCGAGCAGTACTTC
CDR3aa: CAVQMGSRLEQYF

v_gene: TRBV12-3/TRBV12-4
j_gene: TRBJ2-3
d_gene: -
abundance: many
CDR3nt: TGTGCCAGCAGTTTTGGGGAAAGCAACACAGATACGCAGTATTTT
CDR3aa: CASSFGESNTDTQYF

v_gene: TRBV20-1
j_gene: TRBJ1-5
d_gene: -
abundance: -
CDR3nt: TGCAGTGCTCAAGAGGGGGGCGCCGGTCAGCCCCAGCATTTT
CDR3aa: CSAQEGGAGQPQHF